The clone carrying this T cell receptor (beta chain) was recorded a few times. There are 17 residues in the CDR3. Germline CDR1 reads MGHDK; CDR2 reads SYGVNS. Losses at the gene ends were 4 bases for V and 3 bases for J; bases not matched to a gene: 12. The sample belongs to a study of shared T cell receptors in the human thymus. Sequenced by immunoSEQ multiplex PCR; TCRdb stores in-frame clones only, minus some. The repertoire has about 540,000 clones, about 84% of them found once; the top ten carry less than 0.015%. In addition, the sample was reused for a study of human thymus T cells.

V is TRBV25-1 and J is TRBJ2-5; 9 positions match TRBD2. Sequencing used thymocytes. The TCR was taken from a boy under three years old with a congenital heart defect. The CDR3 here is CASSGQVGGRGKETQYF. CDR3 in DNA: TGTGCCAGCAGTGGGCAGGTTGGCGGGAGGGGAAAAGAGACCCAGTACTTC.